This T cell receptor (beta chain) stems from a study of blood T cells in healthy people across ages. General observations from the study: It was the long-lived donors that had more naive CD4+ cells and higher diversity than aged donors.

As regards this clonotype: Its target is unknown.

A second about 7 to 11 cycle PCR used barcoded and J-beta primers. TCRdb used MiXCR to reprocess the 5' RACE reads, holding one entry per CDR3 protein. The sample has 250,000 to 300,000 distinct CDR3 sequences, roughly 29% seen once. V dropped 5 bases and J dropped 2 bases, with 16 bases sitting between them. This CDR3 spans 15 amino acids. CDR1 is SGHRS and CDR2 is YFSETQ in the germline V gene. Sequencing input: blood. This chain connects TRBV5-1 to TRBJ2-5, with D possibly matching TRBD1 (5 bases). This sequence was found in a woman between 70 and 85 years old in good health. The DNA of the CDR3 is TGCGCCAGCAGATCCGCTCTCCAGGGTCAAGAGACCCAGTACTTC. Translating gives CASRSALQGQETQYF.